This is a list of T cell receptor beta chains from one sample in a study of blood T cell repertoires in COVID-19. The method was immunoSEQ multiplex PCR; TCRdb's version includes in-frame clones alone and lacks a portion of them. The table has 90,000 to 120,000 clones, around 80% seen once. Specimen: peripheral blood. The receptors derive from a man in his 70s with acute or convalescent COVID-19. The CDR3 runs from the conserved cysteine through the conserved F or W. D genes are given only for firm matches. The size entry is marked missing in some rows and otherwise reads once, few, many or a size class.

v_gene,d_gene,j_gene,abundance,CDR3aa,CDR3nt
TRBV7-9,.,TRBJ2-1,.,CASSSGQGSYNEQFF,TGTGCCAGCAGCTCAGGTCAGGGCTCCTACAATGAGCAGTTCTTC
TRBV19,TRBD1,TRBJ1-2,.,CASSSSDRGYGYTF,TGTGCCAGTAGTTCCTCGGACAGGGGTTATGGCTACACCTTC
TRBV2,TRBD1,TRBJ2-2,.,CASRLGTGPNTGELFF,TGTGCCAGCAGACTTGGGACAGGGCCGAACACCGGGGAGCTGTTTTTT
TRBV15,TRBD1,TRBJ2-3,.,CATSRDGLRQGTTDTQYF,TGTGCCACCAGCAGAGATGGACTCCGACAGGGGACCACAGATACGCAGTATTTT
TRBV3-1/TRBV3-2,.,TRBJ2-7,.,CASSQGFDASHEQYF,TGTGCCAGCAGCCAGGGGTTCGATGCTAGCCACGAGCAGTACTTC
TRBV7-9,TRBD2,TRBJ2-2,.,CASSLRLAGGAGELFF,TGTGCCAGCAGCTTAAGACTAGCGGGGGGCGCCGGGGAGCTGTTTTTT
TRBV12-3/TRBV12-4,.,TRBJ2-5,once,CASSPQAKETQYF,TGTGCCAGCAGCCCCCAGGCTAAAGAGACCCAGTACTTC
TRBV9,TRBD2,TRBJ2-4,.,CASSVETGTRNIQYF,TGTGCCAGCAGCGTAGAGACCGGGACTAGAAACATTCAGTACTTC
TRBV7-6,.,TRBJ1-1,.,CASSPPGGTEAFF,TGTGCCAGCAGCCCCCCGGGTGGCACTGAAGCTTTCTTT
TRBV12-3/TRBV12-4,.,TRBJ2-3,.,CASSSGSADTQYF,TGTGCCAGCAGTTCAGGGTCCGCAGATACGCAGTATTTT
TRBV4-3,.,TRBJ2-6,.,CASSQEGRSGLVGANVLTF,TGCGCCAGCAGCCAAGAAGGTCGATCAGGGTTGGTTGGGGCCAACGTCCTGACTTTC
TRBV2,.,TRBJ2-1,.,CASSVFGNEQFF,TGTGCCAGCAGTGTATTCGGGAATGAGCAGTTCTTC
TRBV5-8,.,TRBJ2-7,.,CASTRWGGLEQYF,TGTGCCAGCACCCGGTGGGGGGGCCTCGAGCAGTACTTC
TRBV9,TRBD1,TRBJ1-4,once,CASSERGTGGREKLFF,TGTGCCAGCAGCGAGAGGGGGACAGGGGGCCGAGAAAAACTGTTTTTT
TRBV25-1,.,TRBJ2-5,once,CASSEFGVGAQYF,TGTGCCAGCAGTGAATTCGGCGTAGGGGCCCAGTACTTC
TRBV2,TRBD2,TRBJ2-7,.,CASSLAGAPYEQYF,TGTGCCAGCAGCCTAGCGGGGGCCCCCTACGAGCAGTACTTC
TRBV27,TRBD1,TRBJ2-1,once,CASARTGEGDEQFF,TGTGCCAGCGCCAGGACAGGGGAGGGAGATGAGCAGTTCTTC
TRBV9,.,TRBJ1-2,.,CASSSPGVSNYGYTF,TGTGCCAGCAGCTCCCCGGGGGTCTCCAACTATGGCTACACCTTC
TRBV6-6,TRBD1,TRBJ1-1,.,CASSLQGVGTEAFF,TGTGCCAGCAGTCTACAGGGGGTGGGCACTGAAGCTTTCTTT
TRBV27,.,TRBJ1-1,once,CASSESRGWTEAFF,TGTGCCAGCAGTGAATCCCGGGGGTGGACTGAAGCTTTCTTT
TRBV5-1,.,TRBJ2-1,.,CASSSAGYNEQFF,TGCGCCAGCAGCTCCGCGGGATACAATGAGCAGTTCTTC
TRBV3-1/TRBV3-2,TRBD2,TRBJ2-1,.,CASSLGTSGGYEQFF,TGTGCCAGCAGCCTAGGGACTAGCGGGGGTTATGAGCAGTTCTTC
TRBV5-8,TRBD1,TRBJ2-7,once,CASNKQGPFPYEQYF,TGTGCCAGCAACAAACAGGGGCCTTTCCCCTACGAGCAGTACTTC
TRBV19,.,TRBJ1-2,few,CASMRGGAYGYTF,TGTGCCAGTATGAGGGGGGGCGCCTATGGCTACACCTTC
TRBV7-2,.,TRBJ2-1,.,CASSLAQGSYNEQFF,TGTGCCAGCAGCTTAGCCCAGGGATCCTACAATGAGCAGTTCTTC
TRBV18,.,TRBJ2-7,.,CASSPYRSDTTFEQYF,TGTGCCAGCTCACCATATAGGTCGGACACAACCTTTGAGCAGTACTTC
TRBV11-2,.,TRBJ2-1,.,CASSSQTGVEFF,TGTGCCAGCAGTTCCCAGACGGGAGTTGAGTTCTTC
TRBV18,TRBD1,TRBJ2-5,.,CASSRDRQETQYF,TGTGCCAGCTCTCGGGACAGACAAGAGACCCAGTACTTC
TRBV18,.,TRBJ1-2,.,CASSPKETASYGYTF,TGTGCCAGCTCACCAAAGGAGACAGCCTCCTATGGCTACACCTTC
TRBV6-2/TRBV6-3,TRBD1,TRBJ1-1,.,CASSYSPAPGQANTEAFF,TGTGCCAGCAGTTACTCGCCTGCCCCGGGACAGGCGAACACTGAAGCTTTCTTT
TRBV19,TRBD2,TRBJ2-3,few,CASSSGLVTDTQYF,TGTGCCAGTAGCTCAGGACTAGTTACAGATACGCAGTATTTT
TRBV6-5,.,TRBJ2-7,.,CASSYSFGDYEQYF,TGTGCCAGCAGTTACTCGTTCGGGGACTACGAGCAGTACTTC
TRBV7-3,.,TRBJ2-5,.,CVSSLWGQPMQYF,TGTGTCAGCAGCTTATGGGGACAACCTATGCAGTACTTC
TRBV19,TRBD2,TRBJ2-5,.,CASSIFPSGAQETQYF,TGTGCCAGTAGTATCTTTCCCAGCGGGGCCCAAGAGACCCAGTACTTC
TRBV6-2/TRBV6-3,.,TRBJ2-7,.,CASSATGSASYEQYF,TGTGCCAGCAGTGCAACAGGTTCAGCCTCCTACGAGCAGTACTTC
TRBV25-1,TRBD1,TRBJ1-6,.,CASSHIRQGSLSVLHF,TGTGCCAGCAGTCATATTCGACAGGGGTCTCTTTCGGTCCTCCACTTT
TRBV15,.,TRBJ2-5,once,CATSKSWGSIQETQYF,TGTGCCACCAGCAAATCGTGGGGCTCTATCCAAGAGACCCAGTACTTC
TRBV7-2,.,TRBJ1-1,.,CASGLQRDTEAFF,TGTGCCAGCGGACTTCAGAGAGACACTGAAGCTTTCTTT
TRBV3-1/TRBV3-2,.,TRBJ2-7,.,CASSLTVYEQYF,TGTGCCAGCAGCCTGACAGTTTACGAGCAGTACTTC
TRBV2,.,TRBJ2-3,.,CASSGGQGGTDTQYF,TGTGCCAGCAGTGGGGGTCAGGGCGGCACAGATACGCAGTATTTT
TRBV6-5,TRBD1,TRBJ1-5,few,CASSRGQGVNQPQHF,TGTGCCAGCAGTAGGGGACAGGGAGTCAATCAGCCCCAGCATTTT
TRBV14,.,TRBJ2-3,.,CASSQDIRGTDTQYF,TGTGCCAGCAGCCAAGATATCCGAGGCACAGATACGCAGTATTTT
TRBV6-5,.,TRBJ2-4,.,CASRLQGDKNIQYF,TGTGCCAGCAGGCTACAGGGCGACAAAAACATTCAGTACTTC
TRBV15,.,TRBJ1-1,.,CATSRDGRGSTEAFF,TGTGCCACCAGCAGAGACGGAAGAGGGAGCACTGAAGCTTTCTTT
TRBV6-5,.,TRBJ1-1,few,CASSYSSRGNTEAFF,TGTGCCAGCAGTTACTCATCCAGGGGTAACACTGAAGCTTTCTTT
TRBV19,.,TRBJ1-2,.,CASRTQNYGYTF,TGTGCCAGTAGAACCCAGAACTATGGCTACACCTTC
TRBV16,TRBD1,TRBJ2-1,.,CASSQRQGKNEQFF,TGTGCCAGCAGCCAACGACAGGGTAAGAATGAGCAGTTCTTC
TRBV10-1,TRBD2,TRBJ2-1,.,CASSPGLAGGRQFF,TGCGCCAGCAGTCCCGGACTAGCGGGGGGCCGGCAGTTCTTC
TRBV19,.,TRBJ1-3,.,CASSEQPDGNTIYF,TGTGCCAGTAGTGAACAGCCTGATGGAAACACCATATATTTT
TRBV3-1/TRBV3-2,.,TRBJ2-7,.,CASSPSGSAQYF,TGTGCCAGCAGCCCCTCGGGATCCGCGCAGTACTTC
TRBV7-2,.,TRBJ2-7,.,CASSRGSSDYEQYF,TGTGCCAGCAGCCGGGGGTCTAGCGACTACGAGCAGTACTTC
TRBV7-3,TRBD1,TRBJ1-2,.,CASSPTGGRDGYTF,TGTGCCAGCAGCCCGACAGGGGGCCGGGATGGCTACACCTTC
TRBV11-2,TRBD2,TRBJ2-2,.,CASSFASGGNTGELFF,TGTGCCAGCAGCTTCGCTAGCGGGGGAAACACCGGGGAGCTGTTTTTT
TRBV10-3,.,TRBJ2-6,.,CAISEWTNRSGANVLTF,TGTGCCATCAGTGAGTGGACAAATCGCTCTGGGGCCAACGTCCTGACTTTC
TRBV9,.,TRBJ1-5,few,CASSVGGPNQPQHF,TGTGCCAGCAGCGTAGGGGGCCCCAATCAACCCCAGCATTTT
TRBV6-2/TRBV6-3,.,TRBJ2-4,.,CASSYPGRVGKNIQYF,TGTGCCAGCAGTTACCCCGGCAGGGTGGGCAAAAACATTCAGTACTTC